Listed below are T cell receptor beta chains from one sample, sequenced in a study of T cells in localized non-small cell lung cancer. TCRdb's table, derived via immunoSEQ multiplex PCR, lists solely in-frame clones and lacks some. Among fewer than 40,000 clones, about four fifths were seen once, and the ten largest hold less than 45%. This material consisted of peripheral blood, taken before any cancer treatment. These TCRs come from an older male donor with stage II squamous cell lung carcinoma. Both conserved end residues are trimmed from each CDR3.

v_gene: TRBV5-4; CDR3aa: ASSLSQVGNTIY
v_gene: TRBV7-8; CDR3aa: ASSLASHTQY
v_gene: TRBV5-4; CDR3aa: ASSTQGPDTQY
v_gene: TRBV11-2; CDR3aa: ASSNTDTQY
v_gene: TRBV25-1; CDR3aa: ASSNRDSYNEQF
v_gene: TRBV18; CDR3aa: ASSPTQGSTEAF
v_gene: TRBV7-9; CDR3aa: ASRETGQPWNTGELF
v_gene: TRBV5-1; CDR3aa: ASSLLAGGGPGELF
v_gene: TRBV28; CDR3aa: ASSFSGGLADTQY
v_gene: TRBV27; CDR3aa: ASSPGQQETQY
v_gene: TRBV5-6; CDR3aa: ASSHRTDNYGYT
v_gene: TRBV7-2; CDR3aa: ASSPEAGTGAIQETQY
v_gene: TRBV14; CDR3aa: ASSQDPGVGPQETQY
v_gene: TRBV11-2; CDR3aa: ASSHAGTSVVTQY
v_gene: TRBV5-1; CDR3aa: ASSLRLAVNTGELF
v_gene: TRBV10-3; CDR3aa: AIGSTSGTDTQY
v_gene: TRBV7-8; CDR3aa: ASSLEGGNQPQH
v_gene: TRBV5-1; CDR3aa: ASSLTGRSTNEKLF
v_gene: TRBV7-8; CDR3aa: ASSMGQGAPDTQY
v_gene: TRBV7-2; CDR3aa: ASSFERTSGYT
v_gene: TRBV4-2; CDR3aa: ASSQPGLAGWADTQY
v_gene: TRBV5-8; CDR3aa: ASSFRGNTIY
v_gene: TRBV19; CDR3aa: ASSAFGGGTNEKLF
v_gene: TRBV29-1; CDR3aa: SVDGDRGNYEQY
v_gene: TRBV7-9; CDR3aa: ASSFNQGAKLF
v_gene: TRBV30; CDR3aa: AWSARENQPQH
v_gene: TRBV7-2; CDR3aa: ASSPRGTSGNNEQF
v_gene: TRBV5-1; CDR3aa: ASSLVGQSEKLF
v_gene: TRBV11-3; CDR3aa: ASSPQSSYNEQF
v_gene: TRBV2; CDR3aa: ASSELREGTDTQY
v_gene: TRBV7-8; CDR3aa: ASRVRGGHYEQY
v_gene: TRBV5-1; CDR3aa: ASSLSAGRDQETQY
v_gene: TRBV19; CDR3aa: ASSQGDNQPQH
v_gene: TRBV28; CDR3aa: ASSLGSGTLSGNTIY
v_gene: TRBV6-1; CDR3aa: ASSLAGGATEAF
v_gene: TRBV6-1; CDR3aa: ASSEFKGRAF
v_gene: TRBV25-1; CDR3aa: ASSNTGGPGNTIY
v_gene: TRBV7-9; CDR3aa: ASSPDRPDTEAF
v_gene: TRBV7-2; CDR3aa: ASSSDFRNGGQQY
v_gene: TRBV7-2; CDR3aa: ASSPRGGLGETQY
v_gene: TRBV27; CDR3aa: ASSKGQGISEAF
v_gene: TRBV18; CDR3aa: ASSPPSGQGIEQY